This entry is about one T cell receptor (beta chain). Its specificity is unknown. This sample is drawn from a study of cytomegalovirus exposure and HLA in healthy donors. General study points: While the bulk of TCR sequences proved rare, some public TCRs turned up in many donors.

Germline-derived CDR1 and CDR2 are SGHDN and FVKESK. The V and J ends lost 4 bases and 2 bases, in that order; junction bases with no gene match: 4. This CDR3 is 15 amino acids long. The PCR was carried out with 60 Vbeta primers and 13 Jbeta primers. TCRdb's table, derived via immunoSEQ multiplex PCR, lists solely in-frame clones and lacks some. Among 150,000 to 200,000 clones, roughly 80% were seen once, and the ten largest hold about 4.7%. This cohort consisted of healthy bone marrow donors. The rearrangement joins TRBV14 to TRBJ2-5; 10 positions match TRBD1. Sequenced material: PBMCs. This receptor was obtained from a man younger than 45 in good health and CMV-seronegative. The CDR3, as DNA: TGTGCCAGCAGCCGAGCGGACAGGGGGCAAGAGACCCAGTACTTC. Amino acids: CASSRADRGQETQYF.